Listed below are T cell receptor beta chains from one sample, sequenced in a study of blood T cell repertoires in COVID-19. The method was immunoSEQ multiplex PCR; TCRdb's version includes in-frame clones alone and lacks a portion of them. Altogether more than 110,000 clones are present, approximately 84% being singletons, with the ten largest covering roughly 9%. Sequencing used peripheral blood. Receptor source: a woman of 80 years or more in a cohort sampled during active or convalescent COVID-19. CDR3s include the opening cysteine and the closing phenylalanine or tryptophan. A D gene is named only where the DNA matches it firmly. Clone size is given for some rows only: seen once, a few or many times, or a class if the clone is expanded.

abundance,d_gene,j_gene,v_gene,CDR3nt,CDR3aa
-,TRBD1,TRBJ2-5,TRBV2,TGTGCCAGCAAAAAGAGGACAGGGACTCAAGAGACCCAGTACTTC,CASKKRTGTQETQYF
-,TRBD1,TRBJ1-1,TRBV7-2,TGTGCCAGCAGCCCGTACGGACAGGTAGCTGAAGCTTTCTTT,CASSPYGQVAEAFF
-,TRBD2,TRBJ2-1,TRBV5-1,TGCGCCAGCAGCTTGGGGACTAGCGGGGGTTATGAGCAGTTCTTC,CASSLGTSGGYEQFF
-,-,TRBJ1-1,TRBV5-4,TGTGCCAGCAGCTCGGTCGGCACTGAAGCTTTCTTT,CASSSVGTEAFF
-,-,TRBJ1-4,TRBV5-4,TGTGCCAGCAGCTCCTTCGGGGAGAGAAATGAAAAACTGTTTTTT,CASSSFGERNEKLFF
-,-,TRBJ2-3,TRBV12-3/TRBV12-4,TGTGCCAGCAGCCGCGTCAGGGCCGATACGCAGTATTTT,CASSRVRADTQYF
-,-,TRBJ1-1,TRBV2,TGTGCCAGCAGTGCCCTGGGAGTCACTGAAGCTTTCTTT,CASSALGVTEAFF
-,-,TRBJ1-1,TRBV19,TGTGCCAGTAGTATAGGGTCCGTGGGCGCGAACACTGAAGCTTTCTTT,CASSIGSVGANTEAFF
-,-,TRBJ1-3,TRBV9,TGTGCCAGCAGGGGGACTGGCATGACATCTGGAAACACCATATATTTT,CASRGTGMTSGNTIYF
-,-,TRBJ1-1,TRBV7-2,TGTGCCAGCAGCTTTTCACTCGCCCTGAACACTGAAGCTTTCTTT,CASSFSLALNTEAFF
few,-,TRBJ1-2,TRBV3-1/TRBV3-2,TGTGCCAGCAGCCAAGACTTCCGGCAGGGCGGATATGGCTACACCTTC,CASSQDFRQGGYGYTF
-,-,TRBJ1-6,TRBV20-1,TGCAGTGCTAGTTACGGGGGTCCCCGCGGTTCACCCCTCCACTTT,CSASYGGPRGSPLHF
once,TRBD2,TRBJ2-1,TRBV2,TGTGCCAGCAGTTTATTGACTAGCGGGGGGAGTGAGCAGTTCTTC,CASSLLTSGGSEQFF
-,TRBD2,TRBJ2-5,TRBV7-2,TGTGCCAGCAGCTTAGGGGCGGGGGACCAAGAGACCCAGTACTTC,CASSLGAGDQETQYF
-,-,TRBJ2-1,TRBV11-3,TGTGCCAGCAGCTTAGATAGGTTGGGGGCAGAGAAGTTCTTC,CASSLDRLGAEKFF
-,TRBD1,TRBJ1-1,TRBV5-1,TGCGCCAGCAGCGGGGACAGTTCTCGGAACACTGAAGCTTTCTTT,CASSGDSSRNTEAFF
-,-,TRBJ2-1,TRBV24-1,TGTGCCACCAGTGATGGAGACCCCAGCTCCTACAATGAGCAGTTCTTC,CATSDGDPSSYNEQFF
-,-,TRBJ1-6,TRBV4-3,TGCGCCAGCAGCCAAGATTCCAGGGGCGTCGCCTCACCCCTCCACTTT,CASSQDSRGVASPLHF
-,TRBD1,TRBJ1-5,TRBV5-5,TGTGCCAGCAGCGTCGGGACAGGCAATCAGCCCCAGCATTTT,CASSVGTGNQPQHF
-,-,TRBJ2-1,TRBV5-8,TGTGCCAGCAGCAAGGGGCAGACCTCCTACAATGAGCAGTTCTTC,CASSKGQTSYNEQFF
-,TRBD1,TRBJ1-1,TRBV7-8,TGTGCCAGCAGCTCCACAGGGGTGACTGAAGCTTTCTTT,CASSSTGVTEAFF
-,-,TRBJ1-5,TRBV15,TGTGCCACCAGCAACCCGGTCTCCACGCGAAATCAGCCCCAGCATTTT,CATSNPVSTRNQPQHF
few,TRBD1,TRBJ1-6,TRBV11-3,TGTGCCAGCAGCTTAGGGGGACAGGGTAATTCACCCCTCCACTTT,CASSLGGQGNSPLHF
-,-,TRBJ1-1,TRBV12-2,TGTGCAAGTCGCTTAGTTCGGGGGGCTTTCTTT,CASRLVRGAFF
-,-,TRBJ1-4,TRBV7-9,TGTGCCAGCAGCTTATATGCAACTAATGAAAAACTGTTTTTT,CASSLYATNEKLFF
-,TRBD1,TRBJ2-3,TRBV5-1,TGCGCCAGCAGCTTGCCGCTTTTCGGACAGGGCCGCTGGGATACGCAGTATTTT,CASSLPLFGQGRWDTQYF
-,-,TRBJ2-5,TRBV30,TGTGCCTGGAGAGGTCCAGGCCAAGAGACCCAGTACTTC,CAWRGPGQETQYF
-,TRBD1,TRBJ1-5,TRBV7-9,TGTGCCAGCAGCTTAGGGGACAGGGAGTACAATCAGCCCCAGCATTTT,CASSLGDREYNQPQHF
-,TRBD1,TRBJ1-2,TRBV18,TGTGCCAGCTCATCCCTCGGACAGGAGGGTAACTATGGCTACACCTTC,CASSSLGQEGNYGYTF
-,-,TRBJ2-3,TRBV5-1,TGCGCCAGCAGCTCTTCCGGGTGGACAGATACGCAGTATTTT,CASSSSGWTDTQYF
once,-,TRBJ2-2,TRBV15,TGTGCCACCAGCAGAGCGGCAGGGGTAAAAACCGGGGAGCTGTTTTTT,CATSRAAGVKTGELFF
-,-,TRBJ1-6,TRBV7-2,TGTGCCAGCAGCTTAGTGGGTACTAGGCCCGGGTATAATTCACCCCTCCACTTT,CASSLVGTRPGYNSPLHF
-,TRBD1,TRBJ1-6,TRBV28,TGTGCCAGCACCTTTGGACGGACAGGGAGCAATTCACCCCTCCACTTT,CASTFGRTGSNSPLHF
-,-,TRBJ2-5,TRBV7-6,TGTGCCAGCAGCTTTGAGACACGGGAGACCCAGTACTTC,CASSFETRETQYF
few,TRBD1,TRBJ2-7,TRBV5-1,TGCGCCAGCAGGGTAGAGACAGGGAAGGGGTACGAGCAGTACTTC,CASRVETGKGYEQYF
-,TRBD1,TRBJ1-4,TRBV3-1/TRBV3-2,TGTGCCAGCAGCCAACTGGACAGGGGGACAACTAATGAAAAACTGTTTTTT,CASSQLDRGTTNEKLFF
-,-,TRBJ1-2,TRBV2,TGTGCCAGCAAGGCTGTTCGGGTTAACTATGGCTACACCTTC,CASKAVRVNYGYTF
once,TRBD1,TRBJ2-2,TRBV29-1,TGCAGCGTCCGGACAGGGACGAACACCGGGGAGCTGTTTTTT,CSVRTGTNTGELFF
-,TRBD1,TRBJ2-1,TRBV15,TGTGCCACCAACCTCGGGACAGGGGGAGTCAATGAGCAGTTCTTC,CATNLGTGGVNEQFF
-,TRBD1,TRBJ1-5,TRBV7-2,TGTGCCAGCAGCTGGTCCGGGACAGGGAATCAGCCCCAGCATTTT,CASSWSGTGNQPQHF
-,-,TRBJ2-1,TRBV7-3,TGTGCCAGCAGCTTATCGGGTCCGCCCCATGAGCAGTTCTTC,CASSLSGPPHEQFF
few,-,TRBJ2-5,TRBV27,TGTGCCAGCAGTTTCGATCGGTGGCAAGAGACCCAGTACTTC,CASSFDRWQETQYF
-,TRBD1,TRBJ1-2,TRBV3-1/TRBV3-2,TGTGCCAGCAGCCAAACTCAGGGGGCGGTCTATGGCTACACCTTC,CASSQTQGAVYGYTF
-,TRBD2,TRBJ2-3,TRBV2,TGTGCCAGCAGTGGAGGAGCGGGGGTCTCAGATACGCAGTATTTT,CASSGGAGVSDTQYF
-,TRBD1,TRBJ1-2,TRBV6-5,TGTGCCAGCAGCGCCTGGGACAGGGCTTCTGGCTACACCTTC,CASSAWDRASGYTF
-,TRBD1,TRBJ1-4,TRBV6-1,TGTGCCAGCAGTAGTGCCCGGGACAGAGGTGAAAAACTGTTTTTT,CASSSARDRGEKLFF
-,-,TRBJ2-6,TRBV27,TGTGCCAGCAGTTTATGGAGCTCTGGGGCCAACGTCCTGACTTTC,CASSLWSSGANVLTF
-,-,TRBJ1-1,TRBV11-3,TGTGCCAGCAGCTTATCGGGAGGTACTGAAGCTTTCTTT,CASSLSGGTEAFF
-,TRBD1,TRBJ2-3,TRBV9,TGTGCCAGCAGCCTGAGGATGGGACAGAGCACAGATACGCAGTATTTT,CASSLRMGQSTDTQYF
-,-,TRBJ1-2,TRBV10-3,TGTGCCATCAGTGATGATAACCGGGATCACTATGGCTACACCTTC,CAISDDNRDHYGYTF
few,TRBD2,TRBJ2-3,TRBV5-6,TGTGCCAGCAGTAAGCGGGGGGGCACAGATACGCAGTATTTT,CASSKRGGTDTQYF
-,TRBD2,TRBJ2-5,TRBV30,TGTGCCTGGAGAGAGGGTAGCGGGGGGCGAGGAGTGGCCCAGTACTTC,CAWREGSGGRGVAQYF
-,-,TRBJ2-1,TRBV9,TGTGCCAGCAGCGTGAACGGACAGATCTACAATGAGCAGTTCTTC,CASSVNGQIYNEQFF
-,TRBD2,TRBJ2-5,TRBV5-1,TGCGCCAGCAGTCCCGGGACTACCCTCCAAGAGACCCAGTACTTC,CASSPGTTLQETQYF
-,TRBD1,TRBJ2-2,TRBV24-1,TGTGCCATTCCGGGACAGAAGAACACCGGGGAGCTGTTTTTT,CAIPGQKNTGELFF
-,-,TRBJ2-1,TRBV5-1,TGCGCCAGCAGCTTCGGATTTTTTAGGGCAGGGACCTACAATGAGCAGTTCTTC,CASSFGFFRAGTYNEQFF
-,TRBD1,TRBJ1-1,TRBV5-4,TGTGCCAGCACCCCGGCCAGACAGGGGGGAAACACTGAAGCTTTCTTT,CASTPARQGGNTEAFF
once,-,TRBJ1-2,TRBV27,TGTGCCAGCAGACGTGCCCTAGGGGCGACCTATGGCTACACCTTC,CASRRALGATYGYTF
once,TRBD1,TRBJ2-1,TRBV9,TGTGCCAGCAGCGCCGGACAGGTTTTCAATGAGCAGTTCTTC,CASSAGQVFNEQFF
-,-,TRBJ2-7,TRBV6-6,TGTGCCAGCATATGGACTCCCGGGCACGAGCAGTACTTC,CASIWTPGHEQYF